This passage covers 12 T cell receptor beta chains from one sample sequenced in a study of T-cell reconstitution after alpha-beta-depleted transplantation in children (dated by TCRdb to about 2016). The library was prepared using PCR. Sequencer: Illumina HiSeq 2500. TCR library preparation used molecular barcoding, with unique molecular identifiers applied to normalize quantification of the TCRbeta repertoire. TCRdb redid the processing of the public reads, applying fastp at Q25 and MiXCR, and retained in-frame beta chains. Under each unique CDR3 protein, matching rows form one entry showing the most common genes and DNA. The sample has roughly 610,000 distinct CDR3 sequences on record, roughly a tenth of them singletons. The ten largest clones capture about 4.2% of the sample. The sample was PBMCs from the stem cell graft donor, taken from the stem cell graft. The receptor source for this set is a human donor who donated a stem cell graft to a child with acute myeloid leukemia.

This clonotype has only a few counts. V and J are TRBV3-1 and TRBJ2-3, with 14 bases fitting TRBD2. Germline V gives CDR1 LGHDT, CDR2 YNNKEL (reference sequence). The CDR3 contains 19 residues. With 3 bases clipped from V and 0 bases from J, the junction kept 8 bases outside the gene matches. CDR3 nucleotides: TGTGCCAGCAGCCAGGCTATTCGACTAGCGGGAGGGAGCACAGATACGCAGTATTTT. Translating it yields CASSQAIRLAGGSTDTQYF.

In this sample, this clonotype turned up many times. CDR3 sequence (DNA): TGCAGTGCTAGAGAGGTCGGAGCTTTCTTT. This encodes CSAREVGAFF. The gene calls are TRBV20-1 and TRBJ1-1; D uncertain. The CDR3 runs to 10 residues. CDR1 and CDR2 from the germline V gene are DFQATT and SNEGSKA (reference sequence). The V and J ends lost 0 bases and 10 bases respectively, with 6 bases between them.

The chain couples TRBV7-8 to TRBJ2-5; 7 bases fit TRBD1. V was clipped by 2 bases and J by 3 bases; unmatched bases: 6. The CDR3 has 15 amino acids. Germline values: CDR1 SGHVS, CDR2 FQNEAQ. The CDR3 sequence: CASSLRRDSEETQYF. As DNA, the CDR3 is TGTGCCAGCAGCTTACGACGGGACAGTGAAGAGACCCAGTACTTC.

The gene calls are TRBV5-1 and TRBJ2-7, with D perhaps matching TRBD2 (5 bases). V lost 0 bases, J lost 6 bases, and 13 bases lay in between. The length of the CDR3 is 14 residues. CDR1 is SGHRS and CDR2 is YFSETQ in the germline V gene. The CDR3 loop reads CASSLAVLGGEQYF. In DNA form, the CDR3 reads TGCGCCAGCAGCTTGGCCGTCCTCGGAGGCGAGCAGTACTTC. The entire variable domain, with the rest obtained from reference TRBV5-1 and TRBJ2-7, is as follows: KAGVTQTPRYLIKTRGQQVTLSCSPISGHRSVSWYQQTPGQGLQFLFEYFSETQRNKGNFPGRFSGRQFSNSRSEMNVSTLELGDSALYLCASSLAVLGGEQYFGPGTRLTVT.

The rearrangement joins TRBV29-1 to TRBJ1-1, with a possible D match to TRBD1 (6 bases). The CDR3 loop spans 12 amino acids. CDR1 and CDR2 (germline): SQVTM, ANQGSEA. V dropped 4 bases and J dropped 6 bases, with 12 bases sitting between them. CDR3 sequence (DNA): TGCAGCGTTGTCCGGGGGGCGGCTGAAGCTTTCTTT. Amino acids: CSVVRGAAEAFF.

In its sample, this clonotype was seen a few times. The chain couples TRBV20-1 to TRBJ2-7; 9 positions agree with TRBD2. Germline V CDR1 and CDR2: DFQATT, SNEGSKA (reference sequence). This CDR3 has 13 residues. With V trimmed by 5 bases and J by 4 bases, 6 bases remained unmatched. The CDR3 sequence is CSAAGLAVYEQYF. CDR3 coding DNA: TGCAGTGCTGCGGGACTAGCAGTTTACGAGCAGTACTTC.

This clonotype was found many times. The J gene is TRBJ2-2, the V gene TRBV20-1; 7 bases agree with TRBD1. J lost 5 bases, V lost 0 bases, and 9 bases had no gene match. The CDR3 is 16 amino acids. Germline-derived CDR1 and CDR2 are DFQATT and SNEGSKA (reference sequence). CDR3 sequence: CSARDPTGTATGELFF. DNA of the CDR3: TGCAGTGCTAGAGACCCTACCGGGACAGCTACCGGGGAGCTGTTTTTT.

The chain carries TRBV7-9 and TRBJ1-3; 9 positions agree with TRBD1. V was clipped by 11 bases and J by 2 bases; unmatched bases: 4. Germline V gene lookup returns CDR1 SEHNR and CDR2 FQNEAQ (reference sequence). CDR3 length equals 13 residues. CDR3 in DNA: TGTGCCGTCGGGACAGGGCCTGGAAACACCATATATTTT. Amino acid sequence: CAVGTGPGNTIYF.

This clonotype has only a few counts. The rearrangement joins TRBV2 to TRBJ2-3; D may be TRBD2 (5 bases). The CDR3 consists of 14 residues. V lost 8 bases and J 0 bases, leaving 12 bases between the germline ends. The germline CDR1 and CDR2 sequences are SNHLY and FYNNEI. The CDR3 DNA reads as TGTGCCAGCTGGACTCCTACTAGCACAGATACGCAGTATTTT. Translation gives CASWTPTSTDTQYF.

Only a few counts were recorded for this clonotype. V and J are TRBV20-1 and TRBJ1-1, with D unresolved. CDR3 size: 16 residues. Trimming took off 0 bases at V and 1 base at J, with 15 bases between the two ends. Germline V CDR1 and CDR2: DFQATT, SNEGSKA (reference sequence). The CDR3 sequence is CSARDWRTGKNTEAFF. The CDR3 nucleotides are TGCAGTGCTAGAGATTGGAGGACGGGGAAGAACACTGAAGCTTTCTTT.

At least ten counts were recorded for this clonotype. This chain joins TRBV6-2 or TRBV6-3 and TRBJ2-7, with 9 bases lining up with TRBD1. Germline values: CDR1 MNHEY, CDR2 SVGEGT. The ends lost 0 bases at V and 5 bases at J; junction bases unmatched: 5. The CDR3 totals 15 residues. This CDR3 is CASSYSDRGGNEQYF. The CDR3 coding sequence is TGTGCCAGCAGTTACTCGGACAGGGGAGGAAACGAGCAGTACTTC.

This clonotype was recorded a few times. The gene calls are TRBV4-3 and TRBJ2-1; 8 bases are a match to TRBD2. After removal of 4 bases from V and 3 bases from J, the junction contained 8 bases not matched to a gene. Germline-derived CDR1 and CDR2 are LGHNA and YSLEER. The CDR3 consists of 16 residues. The CDR3 here is CASSPSYAGGYNEQFF. The CDR3 coding sequence is TGCGCCAGCAGCCCCTCCTACGCGGGAGGCTACAATGAGCAGTTCTTC.